This TCR beta chain was captured by sequencing in a study of T cell responses to AZD1222 COVID-19 vaccine. Regarding the study as a whole: In the spike-specific TCR repertoire, nearly half reportedly target unmutated variant regions. At study baseline, merely over 5 AZD1222 recipients were seropositive. A mostly white British donor set with more females was recruited, and clonal diversity was possibly underestimated.

V was shortened by 5 bases and J by 1 base, with 14 bases between the two germline ends. The CDR3 has 15 residues. Germline CDR1 is MNHEY and CDR2 is SMNVEV (reference sequence). Sequencing used immunoSEQ multiplex PCR; TCRdb keeps in-frame clones, though not all of them. Among about 18,000 clones listed, just under 90% were seen once. This clone was recorded only once. No antigen is known for it. This chain joins TRBV27 and TRBJ2-5; D may be TRBD2 (6 bases). The sequenced sample was peripheral blood, obtained 28 days after the second AZD1222 dose. This TCR was recovered from an adult who received the AZD1222 COVID-19 vaccine. In DNA, the CDR3 is TGTGCCAGCAGTAACTCTGGAGGGACCCAAGAGACCCAGTACTTC. Protein sequence: CASSNSGGTQETQYF.